A selection of T cell receptor beta chains follows, all from one sample in a study of PD-1 blockade in classical Hodgkin lymphoma. The data were produced by immunoSEQ multiplex PCR, yet TCRdb's version contains in-frame clones alone and is incomplete. This sample yields some 22,000 clones, of which about 80% are seen a single time; about 19% belongs to the top ten. The sequencing used peripheral blood mononuclear cells (PBMCs), collected before the fourth cycle of nivolumab. The receptors originated from a human donor with classical Hodgkin lymphoma. Each CDR3 is given with its conserved first and last residue. Fields, in order: clone size, D gene, J gene, V gene, CDR3 protein, CDR3 DNA. D genes are given only for firm matches. Clone size, where shown, is once, few, many, or a class for clones that have expanded.

few	NA	TRBJ2-3	TRBV25-1	CASREYNTDTQYF	TGTGCCAGCAGGGAATATAACACAGATACGCAGTATTTT
NA	NA	TRBJ2-3	TRBV4-1	CASSQVHLADSTDTQYF	TGCGCCAGCAGCCAAGTCCACTTAGCGGATAGCACAGATACGCAGTATTTT
NA	NA	TRBJ2-3	TRBV2	CASRASGTPGTDTQYF	TGTGCCAGCAGGGCATCCGGGACTCCAGGGACAGATACGCAGTATTTT
NA	NA	TRBJ1-3	TRBV11-2	CASSHRNTIYF	TGTGCCAGCAGCCACCGAAACACCATATATTTT
NA	NA	TRBJ1-1	TRBV29-1	CSVTGAPGQAFF	TGCAGCGTTACGGGTGCCCCCGGACAAGCTTTCTTT
medium-sized	NA	TRBJ2-1	TRBV5-6	CASSSRDKNSYNEQFF	TGTGCCAGCAGCTCACGGGACAAAAACTCCTACAATGAGCAGTTCTTC
NA	TRBD2	TRBJ2-5	TRBV6-5	CASNQGGRSQETQYF	TGTGCCAGCAACCAGGGAGGGCGGAGCCAGGAGACCCAGTACTTC
NA	NA	TRBJ2-7	TRBV6-5	CASSYSYSSYEQYF	TGTGCCAGCAGTTACTCGTACTCCTCCTACGAGCAGTACTTC
NA	TRBD2	TRBJ2-7	TRBV11-2	CASSALLAGGSYEQYF	TGTGCCAGCAGCGCACTACTAGCGGGAGGATCCTACGAGCAGTACTTC
NA	NA	TRBJ1-1	TRBV27	CASSLVQSNTEAFF	TGTGCCAGCAGTTTAGTACAGTCGAACACTGAAGCTTTCTTT
NA	NA	TRBJ1-2	TRBV21-1	CASSNHPGQETNYGYTF	TGTGCCAGCAGCAACCATCCCGGACAGGAGACTAACTATGGCTACACCTTC
once	NA	TRBJ2-2	TRBV13	CASTRRTADTGELFF	TGTGCCAGCACCCGGCGGACAGCCGACACCGGGGAGCTGTTTTTT
NA	TRBD2	TRBJ2-1	TRBV2	CASKIAGGLYNEQFF	TGTGCCAGCAAGATAGCGGGAGGCCTCTACAATGAGCAGTTCTTC
medium-sized	TRBD1	TRBJ2-6	TRBV7-8	CASSLLDRGQSGANVLTF	TGTGCCAGCAGCTTACTGGACAGGGGGCAAAGTGGGGCCAACGTCCTGACTTTC
NA	TRBD2	TRBJ2-2	TRBV18	CASSPQVASGTLTGELFF	TGTGCCAGCTCACCACAAGTTGCTAGCGGGACCCTCACCGGGGAGCTGTTTTTT
NA	NA	TRBJ1-5	TRBV2	CASRNPQAAQHF	TGTGCCAGCAGGAACCCCCAGGCGGCCCAGCATTTT
NA	NA	TRBJ2-1	TRBV11-2	CASSLDPSSEQFF	TGTGCCAGCAGCTTAGACCCCTCTAGTGAGCAGTTCTTC
once	TRBD2	TRBJ2-7	TRBV19	CASSFGLGPYEQYF	TGTGCCAGTAGTTTCGGACTAGGTCCCTACGAGCAGTACTTC
NA	NA	TRBJ1-1	TRBV25-1	CASREPTGGWDTEAFF	TGTGCCAGCAGAGAGCCAACCGGGGGCTGGGACACTGAAGCTTTCTTT
NA	TRBD2	TRBJ2-1	TRBV6-6	CASSYGAGEGYNEQFF	TGTGCCAGCAGCTACGGGGCGGGAGAAGGCTACAATGAGCAGTTCTTC
NA	TRBD1	TRBJ1-3	TRBV28	CASSTTGFGSGNTIYF	TGTGCCAGCAGTACGACAGGGTTCGGATCTGGAAACACCATATATTTT
NA	NA	TRBJ1-5	TRBV28	CASSSPVLGGNQPQHF	TGTGCCAGCAGTTCACCGGTCCTGGGGGGCAATCAGCCCCAGCATTTT
NA	NA	TRBJ1-4	TRBV4-2	CASSQGSRVGEKLFF	TGTGCCAGCAGCCAAGGATCGCGGGTCGGAGAAAAACTGTTTTTT
NA	NA	TRBJ2-1	TRBV5-1	CASSLWGRNGDNEQFF	TGCGCCAGCAGCTTGTGGGGCCGAAATGGTGACAATGAGCAGTTCTTC
NA	NA	TRBJ1-4	TRBV27	CASSSGLHHEKLFF	TGTGCCAGCAGTTCGGGCCTCCACCATGAAAAACTGTTTTTT
NA	NA	TRBJ1-1	TRBV5-1	CASTAGTEAFF	TGCGCCAGCACTGCGGGCACTGAAGCTTTCTTT
NA	TRBD2	TRBJ2-7	TRBV10-1	CASSESTAGRGEQYF	TGCGCCAGCAGTGAGTCTACAGCGGGAAGGGGCGAGCAGTACTTC
few	NA	TRBJ2-1	TRBV7-6	CASSQTHSGHNEQFF	TGTGCCAGCAGCCAAACTCACTCGGGGCACAATGAGCAGTTCTTC
NA	NA	TRBJ1-3	TRBV19	CASSRSSGNTIYF	TGTGCCAGTAGTAGGAGCTCTGGAAACACCATATATTTT
NA	TRBD2	TRBJ2-2	TRBV18	CASSPTGTSGSIGTGELFF	TGTGCCAGCTCACCAACCGGGACTAGCGGGAGTATTGGCACCGGGGAGCTGTTTTTT
NA	TRBD2	TRBJ2-7	TRBV27	CASSLMGLKYEQYF	TGTGCCAGCAGTTTAATGGGACTAAAGTACGAGCAGTACTTC
NA	TRBD2	TRBJ2-7	TRBV5-6	CASTQRTSGIHRYEQYF	TGTGCCAGCACCCAGCGGACTAGCGGTATCCATAGGTACGAGCAGTACTTC
once	NA	TRBJ2-7	TRBV5-1	CASSFTGRLIYEQYF	TGCGCCAGCAGCTTTACAGGGAGGTTGATATACGAGCAGTACTTC
NA	NA	TRBJ1-1	TRBV9	CASSVVWGLNTEAFF	TGTGCCAGCAGCGTAGTTTGGGGATTGAACACTGAAGCTTTCTTT
few	TRBD2	TRBJ2-1	TRBV9	CASSPRLAGVQSYNEQFF	TGTGCCAGCAGCCCCCGACTAGCGGGAGTACAATCCTACAATGAGCAGTTCTTC
NA	NA	TRBJ2-7	TRBV6-1	CASSKGAISYEQYF	TGTGCCAGCAGCAAAGGGGCGATCTCCTACGAGCAGTACTTC
NA	NA	TRBJ1-6	TRBV28	CASSGDGKGSPLHF	TGTGCCAGCAGCGGGGACGGCAAAGGTTCACCCCTCCACTTT
NA	NA	TRBJ2-5	TRBV4-2	CASSQEQYGSGETQYF	TGTGCCAGCAGCCAAGAACAGTACGGGAGTGGGGAGACCCAGTACTTC
NA	NA	TRBJ2-5	TRBV2	CASKRDNQETQYF	TGTGCCAGCAAAAGGGATAACCAAGAGACCCAGTACTTC
NA	NA	TRBJ2-1	TRBV5-1	CASSLIAERIEQFF	TGCGCCAGCAGCTTGATCGCGGAGAGGATTGAGCAGTTCTTC
NA	TRBD2	TRBJ2-2	TRBV2	CASSVLTSGTGELFF	TGTGCCAGCAGTGTCCTGACTAGCGGAACCGGGGAGCTGTTTTTT
NA	NA	TRBJ2-7	TRBV7-9	CASSDGGGLSYEQYF	TGTGCCAGCAGTGATGGGGGCGGACTCTCCTACGAGCAGTACTTC
NA	NA	TRBJ2-5	TRBV18	CASSPPDMGVETQYF	TGTGCCAGCTCACCACCGGATATGGGTGTGGAGACCCAGTACTTC
NA	TRBD1	TRBJ2-7	TRBV7-8	CASSPNRGSSYEQYF	TGTGCCAGCAGCCCTAACAGGGGGAGCTCCTACGAGCAGTACTTC
NA	NA	TRBJ1-6	TRBV6-1	CASRRDTNSPLHF	TGTGCCAGCAGGCGGGACACCAATTCACCCCTCCACTTT
NA	NA	TRBJ2-7	TRBV5-1	CASSYSYEQYF	TGCGCCAGCAGCTATTCCTACGAGCAGTACTTC